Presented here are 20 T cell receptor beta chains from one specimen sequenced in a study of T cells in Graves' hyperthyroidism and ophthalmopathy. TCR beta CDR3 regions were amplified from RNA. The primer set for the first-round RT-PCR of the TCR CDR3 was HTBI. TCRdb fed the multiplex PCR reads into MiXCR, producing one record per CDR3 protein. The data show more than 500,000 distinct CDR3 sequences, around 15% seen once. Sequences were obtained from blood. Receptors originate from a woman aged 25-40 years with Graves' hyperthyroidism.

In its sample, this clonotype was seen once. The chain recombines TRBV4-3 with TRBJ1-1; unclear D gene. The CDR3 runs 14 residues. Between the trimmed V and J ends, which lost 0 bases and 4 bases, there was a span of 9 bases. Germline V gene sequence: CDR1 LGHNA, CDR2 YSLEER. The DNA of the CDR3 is TGCGCCAGCAGCCAAGATGCCCTCTTCACTGAAGCTTTCTTT. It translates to CASSQDALFTEAFF.

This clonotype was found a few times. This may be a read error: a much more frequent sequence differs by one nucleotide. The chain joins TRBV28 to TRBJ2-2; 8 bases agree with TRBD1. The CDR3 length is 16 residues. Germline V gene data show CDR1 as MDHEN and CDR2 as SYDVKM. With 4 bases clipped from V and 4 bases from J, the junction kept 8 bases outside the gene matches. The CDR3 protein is CASSSLRDRSTGELFF. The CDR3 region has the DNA TGTGCCAGCAGTTCTCTCAGGGACAGGTCCACCGGGGAGCTGTTTTTT.

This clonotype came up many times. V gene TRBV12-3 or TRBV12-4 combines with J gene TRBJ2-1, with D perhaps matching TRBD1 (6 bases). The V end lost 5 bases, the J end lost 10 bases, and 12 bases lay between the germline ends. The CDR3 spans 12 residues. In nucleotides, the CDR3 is TGTGCCAGCAGTACAGGGTCAGAGGAGCAGTTCTTC. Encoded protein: CASSTGSEEQFF.

CDR3 coding DNA: TGTGCCAGCAGTTTTGCATTCTATGGCTACACCTTC. Translated: CASSFAFYGYTF. V is TRBV6-1 and J is TRBJ1-2, with no clear D. The V end lost 5 bases, the J end lost 4 bases, and 8 bases lay between the germline ends. The germline V gene has CDR1 MNHNS and CDR2 SASEGT. The CDR3 sequence is 12 residues long.

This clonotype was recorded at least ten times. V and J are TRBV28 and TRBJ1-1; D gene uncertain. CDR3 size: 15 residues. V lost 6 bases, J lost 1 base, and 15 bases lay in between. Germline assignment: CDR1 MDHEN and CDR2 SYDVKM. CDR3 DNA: TGTGCCAGCAGCCCCCTGATAGAGAGGAACACTGAAGCTTTCTTT. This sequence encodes CASSPLIERNTEAFF. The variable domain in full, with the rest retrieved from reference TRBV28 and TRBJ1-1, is DVKVTQSSRYLVKRTGEKVFLECVQDMDHENMFWYRQDPGLGLRLIYFSYDVKMKEKGDIPEGYSVSREKKERFSLILESASTNQTSMYLCASSPLIERNTEAFFGQGTRLTVV.

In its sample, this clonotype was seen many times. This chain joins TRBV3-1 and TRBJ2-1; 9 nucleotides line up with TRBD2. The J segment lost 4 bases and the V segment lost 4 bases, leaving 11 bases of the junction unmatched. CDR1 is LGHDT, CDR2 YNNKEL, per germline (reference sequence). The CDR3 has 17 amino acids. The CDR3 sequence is CASSPGTSLLSYNEQFF. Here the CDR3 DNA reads TGTGCCAGCAGCCCTGGGACTAGCCTTCTGTCGTACAATGAGCAGTTCTTC.

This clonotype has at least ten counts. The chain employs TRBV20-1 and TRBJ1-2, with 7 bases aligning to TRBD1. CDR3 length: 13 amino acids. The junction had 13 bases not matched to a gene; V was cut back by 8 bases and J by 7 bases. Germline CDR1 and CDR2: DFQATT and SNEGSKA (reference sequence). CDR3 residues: CSPTTGQAGGYTF. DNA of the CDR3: TGCAGTCCGACGACAGGGCAAGCAGGTGGCTACACCTTC.

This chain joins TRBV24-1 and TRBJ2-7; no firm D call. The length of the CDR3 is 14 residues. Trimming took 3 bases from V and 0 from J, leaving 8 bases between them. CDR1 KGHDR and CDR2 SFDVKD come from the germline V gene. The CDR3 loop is CATSDRSSSYEQYF. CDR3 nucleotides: TGTGCCACCAGTGATCGGTCGAGCTCCTACGAGCAGTACTTC.

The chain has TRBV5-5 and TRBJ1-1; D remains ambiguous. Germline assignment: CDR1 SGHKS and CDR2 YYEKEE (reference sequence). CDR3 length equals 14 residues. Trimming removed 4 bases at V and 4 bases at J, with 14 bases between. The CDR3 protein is CASSDRSTATEAFF. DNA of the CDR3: TGTGCCAGCAGCGACCGGAGTACAGCCACTGAAGCTTTCTTT.

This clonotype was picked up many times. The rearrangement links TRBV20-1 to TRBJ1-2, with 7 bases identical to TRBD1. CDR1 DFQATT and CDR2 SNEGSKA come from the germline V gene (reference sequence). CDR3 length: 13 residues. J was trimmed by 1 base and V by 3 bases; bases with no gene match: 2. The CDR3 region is CSARGQNNYGYTF. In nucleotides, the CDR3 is TGCAGTGCTAGGGGACAGAATAACTATGGCTACACCTTC.

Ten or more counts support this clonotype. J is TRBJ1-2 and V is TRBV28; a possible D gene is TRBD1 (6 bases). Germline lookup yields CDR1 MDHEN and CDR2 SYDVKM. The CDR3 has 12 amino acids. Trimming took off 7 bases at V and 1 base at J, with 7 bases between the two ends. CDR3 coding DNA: TGTGCCAGCAAGGACAGTAACTATGGCTACACCTTC. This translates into CASKDSNYGYTF.

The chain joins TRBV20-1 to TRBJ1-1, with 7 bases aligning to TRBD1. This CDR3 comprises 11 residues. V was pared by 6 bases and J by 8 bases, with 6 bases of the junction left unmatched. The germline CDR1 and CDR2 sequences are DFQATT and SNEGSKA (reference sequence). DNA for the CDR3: TGCAGTGCCGACGGGACAGCCGAAGCTTTCTTT. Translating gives CSADGTAEAFF.

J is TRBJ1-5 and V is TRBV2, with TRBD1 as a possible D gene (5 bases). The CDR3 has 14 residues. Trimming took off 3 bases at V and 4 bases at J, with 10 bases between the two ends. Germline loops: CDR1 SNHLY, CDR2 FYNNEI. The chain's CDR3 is CASSEAAGNQPQHF. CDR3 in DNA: TGTGCCAGCAGTGAGGCGGCAGGGAATCAGCCCCAGCATTTT.

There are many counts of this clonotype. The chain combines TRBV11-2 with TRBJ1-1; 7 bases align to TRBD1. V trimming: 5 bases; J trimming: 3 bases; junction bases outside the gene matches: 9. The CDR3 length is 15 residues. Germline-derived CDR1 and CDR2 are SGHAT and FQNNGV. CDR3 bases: TGTGCCAGCAGCCCCCAGGACAGGAGCTACACTGAAGCTTTCTTT. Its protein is CASSPQDRSYTEAFF.

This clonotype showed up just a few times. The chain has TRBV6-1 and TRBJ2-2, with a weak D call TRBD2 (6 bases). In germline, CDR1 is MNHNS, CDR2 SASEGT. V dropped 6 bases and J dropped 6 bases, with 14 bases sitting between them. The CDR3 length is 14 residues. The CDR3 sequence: CASRSTSGAGELFF. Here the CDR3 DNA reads TGTGCCAGCAGATCCACCTCGGGGGCCGGGGAGCTGTTTTTT.

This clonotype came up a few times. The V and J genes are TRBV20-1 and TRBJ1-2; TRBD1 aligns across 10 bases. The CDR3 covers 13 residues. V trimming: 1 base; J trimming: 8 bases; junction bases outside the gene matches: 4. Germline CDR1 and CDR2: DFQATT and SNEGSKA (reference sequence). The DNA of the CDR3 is TGCAGTGCTAGAGTGGGACAGGGGTGGGGCTACACCTTC. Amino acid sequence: CSARVGQGWGYTF.

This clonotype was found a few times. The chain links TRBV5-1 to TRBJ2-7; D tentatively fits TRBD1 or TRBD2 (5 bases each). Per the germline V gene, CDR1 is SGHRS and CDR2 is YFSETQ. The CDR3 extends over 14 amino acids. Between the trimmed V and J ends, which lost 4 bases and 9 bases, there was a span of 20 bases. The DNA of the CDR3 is TGCGCCAGCAGCCCCCGGGACCGAATCGATGCGCAGTACTTC. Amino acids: CASSPRDRIDAQYF.

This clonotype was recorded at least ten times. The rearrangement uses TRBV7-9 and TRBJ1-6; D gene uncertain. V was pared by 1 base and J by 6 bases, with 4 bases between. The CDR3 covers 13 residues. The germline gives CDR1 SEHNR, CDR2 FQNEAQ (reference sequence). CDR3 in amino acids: CASSLGSNSPLHF. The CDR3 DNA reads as TGTGCCAGCAGCTTAGGGAGTAATTCACCCCTCCACTTT.

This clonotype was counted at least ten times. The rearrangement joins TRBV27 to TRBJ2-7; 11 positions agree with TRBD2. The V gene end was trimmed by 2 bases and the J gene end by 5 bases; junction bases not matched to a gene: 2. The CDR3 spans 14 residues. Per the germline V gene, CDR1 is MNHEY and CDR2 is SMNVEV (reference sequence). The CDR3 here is CASSLLAGGNEQYF. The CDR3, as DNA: TGTGCCAGCAGTTTACTAGCGGGAGGCAACGAGCAGTACTTC.

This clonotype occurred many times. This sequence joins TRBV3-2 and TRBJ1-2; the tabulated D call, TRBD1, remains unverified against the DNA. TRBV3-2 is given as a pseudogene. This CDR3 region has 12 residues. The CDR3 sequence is CASSPGPYGYTF. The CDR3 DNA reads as TGTGCCAGCAGCCCGGGACCGTATGGCTACACCTTC.